This entry is about one T cell receptor beta chain. These data originate in a study of CD8+CD57+ T cells in acquired aplastic anemia. For sequencing, patients were chosen who had shown expansion of CD8+CD57+ cells by flow cytometry. Profiles of TCR beta VDJ and CDR3 were generated from a genomic DNA template. TCRdb independently ran MiXCR on the reads; one entry per CDR3 protein. Of approximately 470,000 distinct CDR3 sequences listed, roughly a third are singletons. V trimming: 5 bases; J trimming: 2 bases; junction bases outside the gene matches: 6. There are 14 residues in the CDR3. The germline V gene encodes CDR1 LNHDA and CDR2 SQIVND (reference sequence).

This clonotype was sampled from a human donor with aplastic anemia. Sequencing was done on a sample of sorted CD4+, CD8+, or CD8+CD57+ T cells (not recorded which) from PBMCs. The V and J genes are TRBV19 and TRBJ2-7; 7 bases match TRBD1. CDR3 sequence: CASSASTGPYEQYF. The CDR3, as DNA: TGTGCCAGTAGTGCATCGACAGGGCCCTACGAGCAGTACTTC. Full variable domain (outside the CDR3, taken from reference TRBV19 and TRBJ2-7): DGGITQSPKYLFRKEGQNVTLSCEQNLNHDAMYWYRQDPGQGLRLIYYSQIVNDFQKGDIAEGYSVSREKKESFPLTVTSAQKNPTAFYLCASSASTGPYEQYFGPGTRLTVT.